Presented here are 7 T cell receptor beta chains from one specimen sequenced in a study of blood T cell repertoires in COVID-19. Here immunoSEQ multiplex PCR was the method, and the copy in TCRdb shows in-frame clones only, minus some. The sample includes about 390,000 clones, around nine tenths of them seen just once. Sample: PBMCs or T cells enriched from blood (not recorded which). These receptors were collected from a woman aged 45-65 years who had recovered from COVID-19.

The rearrangement joins TRBV3-1 (or the pseudogene TRBV3-2) to TRBJ2-7; unclear D gene. The CDR3 spans 14 residues. The germline V gene encodes CDR1 LGHDT and CDR2 YNNKEL (reference sequence). V lost 1 base and J 0 bases, leaving 7 bases between the germline ends. CDR3 sequence: CASSQGVSSYEQYF. The CDR3 bases are TGTGCCAGCAGCCAAGGCGTGAGCTCCTACGAGCAGTACTTC.

The chain couples TRBV27 to TRBJ2-1; 7 positions agree with TRBD2. The CDR3 totals 15 residues. Trimming cost V 3 bases and J 7 bases; bases outside gene matches: 9. Germline CDR1 is MNHEY and CDR2 is SMNVEV (reference sequence). CDR3 residues: CASSLEMGGLNEQFF. CDR3 in DNA: TGTGCCAGCAGTTTGGAAATGGGGGGGTTAAATGAGCAGTTCTTC.

The rearrangement uses TRBV5-1 and TRBJ2-2, with 10 bases fitting TRBD2. Germline V gives CDR1 SGHRS, CDR2 YFSETQ. The CDR3 has 15 residues. Trimming removed 3 bases from V and 4 bases from J; junction bases left unmatched: 3. This chain's CDR3 is CASSSSGGSTGELFF. The DNA for the CDR3 is TGCGCCAGCAGCTCTAGCGGGGGAAGCACCGGGGAGCTGTTTTTT.

This sequence joins TRBV19 and TRBJ1-1; 12 bases are shared with TRBD1. The V segment lost 5 bases and the J segment 4 bases; nucleotides outside the gene matches: 11. The V gene's germline CDR1 is LNHDA and CDR2 SQIVND (reference sequence). CDR3 length: 17 residues. This CDR3 is CASSPRGQGARGTEAFF. In DNA form, the CDR3 reads TGTGCCAGTAGTCCAAGGGGACAGGGGGCACGGGGCACTGAAGCTTTCTTT.

The V call is TRBV11-1, the J call TRBJ2-1; maybe TRBD1 (6 bases). Germline values: CDR1 SGHAT, CDR2 FQDESV (reference sequence). The CDR3 length is 15 residues. The V end lost 6 bases, the J end lost 2 bases, and 14 bases lay between the germline ends. CDR3 loop: CASSSDRQTYNEQFF. DNA for the CDR3: TGTGCCAGCAGTTCAGACAGGCAGACCTACAATGAGCAGTTCTTC.

The CDR3 nucleotides read TGTGCCAGCAGTGAAGGTGAAAGCGGGGGGGATTACGAGCAGTACTTC. Protein: CASSEGESGGDYEQYF. This chain joins TRBV2 and TRBJ2-7; 10 bases align to TRBD2. With V trimmed by 1 base and J by 4 bases, 7 bases remained unmatched. This CDR3 has 16 amino acids. Germline values: CDR1 SNHLY, CDR2 FYNNEI. The full variable domain, in which reference TRBV2 and TRBJ2-7 provide the parts outside the CDR3, is EPEVTQTPSHQVTQMGQEVILRCVPISNHLYFYWYRQILGQKVEFLVSFYNNEISEKSEIFDDQFSVERPDGSNFTLKIRSTKLEDSAMYFCASSEGESGGDYEQYFGPGTRLTVT.

J is TRBJ1-1 and V is TRBV3-1 (or the pseudogene TRBV3-2), with D hard to call. The length of the CDR3 is 13 residues. The V end lost 1 base, the J end lost 8 bases, and 11 bases lay between the germline ends. CDR1 and CDR2 from the germline V gene are LGHDT and YNNKEL (reference sequence). CDR3 nucleotide sequence: TGTGCCAGCAGCCAAGGCTCGGGAGGGGAAGCTTTCTTT. Translating it yields CASSQGSGGEAFF.